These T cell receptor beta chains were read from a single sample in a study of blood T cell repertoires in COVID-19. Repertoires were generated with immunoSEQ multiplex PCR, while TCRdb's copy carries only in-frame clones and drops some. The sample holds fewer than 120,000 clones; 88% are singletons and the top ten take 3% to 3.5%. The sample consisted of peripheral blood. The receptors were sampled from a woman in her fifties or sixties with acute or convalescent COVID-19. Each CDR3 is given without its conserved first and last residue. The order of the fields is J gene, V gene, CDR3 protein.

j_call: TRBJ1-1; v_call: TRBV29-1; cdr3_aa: SVNRLNTEAF
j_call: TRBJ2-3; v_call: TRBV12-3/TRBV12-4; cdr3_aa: ASSSRGTGWY
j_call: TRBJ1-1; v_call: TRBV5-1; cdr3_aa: ASSRWTGALNTEAF
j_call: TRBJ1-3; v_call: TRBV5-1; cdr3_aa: ASSLGGEGNTIY
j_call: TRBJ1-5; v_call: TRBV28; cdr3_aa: ASSFSAGRNQPQH
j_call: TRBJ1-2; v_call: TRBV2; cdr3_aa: ASSDMRGNYGYT
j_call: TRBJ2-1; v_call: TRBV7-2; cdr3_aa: ASSLLAGGGNEQF
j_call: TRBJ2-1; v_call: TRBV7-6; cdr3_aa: ASSLLAGANEQF
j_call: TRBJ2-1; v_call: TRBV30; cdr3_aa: AWSVRRWGDEQF
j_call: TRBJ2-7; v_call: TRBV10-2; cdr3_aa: ASSGELAGGSEQY
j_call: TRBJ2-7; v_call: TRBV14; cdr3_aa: ASPPGGREFPYEQY
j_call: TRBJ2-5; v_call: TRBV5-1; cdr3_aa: ASSRGRSGETQY
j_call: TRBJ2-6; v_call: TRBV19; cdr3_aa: ASSRPGDSGANVLT
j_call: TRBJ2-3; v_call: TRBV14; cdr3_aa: ATAIGQGGLTDTQY
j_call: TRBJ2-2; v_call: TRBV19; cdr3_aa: ASSIGGTANTGELF
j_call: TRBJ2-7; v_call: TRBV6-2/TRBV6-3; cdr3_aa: ASSYPALAGLTYEQY